The 20 T cell receptor beta chains in this list originate from one sample, sequenced in a study of shared clonotypes between healthy human individuals. Method: immunoSEQ multiplex PCR; TCRdb's copy keeps in-frame clones and lacks some. The repertoire holds over 400,000 clones, with approximately 95% as singletons. The sequenced material came from naive CD4+ T cells sorted from blood. The subset was: CD45RA+ positively selected. These receptors came from a woman aged 25 to 39 in good health.

This clone was seen a single time. The rearrangement joins TRBV4-1 to TRBJ1-2; D uncertain. The CDR3 spans 17 residues. The germline CDR1 and CDR2 sequences are MGHRA and YSYEKL. V lost 3 bases to trimming and J lost 4 bases, with 21 bases between them. In DNA, the CDR3 is TGCGCCAGCAGCCACACGCTTAAGAGGGAAAGCGGCTATGGCTACACCTTC. The encoded protein is CASSHTLKRESGYGYTF.

This chain links TRBV29-1 with TRBJ2-7; 12 nucleotides match TRBD1. The CDR3 spans 13 residues. Per the germline V gene, CDR1 is SQVTM and CDR2 is ANQGSEA. After removal of 5 bases from V and 6 bases from J, the junction contained 5 bases not matched to a gene. DNA for the CDR3: TGCAGCGTTACCGGGACAGGGGGCCTCGAGCAGTACTTC. It yields the protein CSVTGTGGLEQYF.

Details on this clone: Other DNA sequences within the sample encode an identical CDR3. CDR3 coding DNA: TGTGCCAGCAGTGAAGCGAGCGGGTACAATGAGCAGTTCTTC. Encoded protein: CASSEASGYNEQFF. This chain connects TRBV2 to TRBJ2-1, with a weak D call TRBD2 (6 bases). Trimming stripped 0 bases from V and 4 bases from J, with 7 bases between. CDR3 length: 14 residues. CDR1 is SNHLY and CDR2 is FYNNEI in the germline V gene.

V and J are TRBV28 and TRBJ2-5; perhaps TRBD1 as D (5 bases). The J call may be mistaken, given a closer DNA end match to TRBJ2-7. The CDR3 runs 15 residues. CDR1 MDHEN and CDR2 SYDVKM come from the germline V gene. The DNA of the CDR3 is TGTGCCAGCAGTTCACCAGGGATTAGCTCCTACGAGCAGTACTTC. The encoded protein is CASSSPGISSYEQYF.

This clone was picked up one time. This chain connects TRBV27 to TRBJ2-1; no reliable D call. The CDR3 is made up of 15 amino acids. V lost 6 bases to trimming and J lost 2 bases, with 14 bases between them. Germline V gives CDR1 MNHEY, CDR2 SMNVEV (reference sequence). CDR3 DNA sequence: TGTGCCAGCAGACGAAAATTAGATACCTACAATGAGCAGTTCTTC. Translation gives CASRRKLDTYNEQFF.

The chain combines TRBV9 with TRBJ2-3; 10 nucleotides agree with TRBD2. Germline V gene sequence: CDR1 SGDLS, CDR2 YYNGEE. The CDR3 covers 16 residues. Germline trimming cut 4 bases from V and 1 base from J; bases unmatched to any gene: 6. In nucleotides, the CDR3 is TGTGCCAGCAGCTTGACCGGGACTAGCGGCACAGATACGCAGTATTTT. This translates into CASSLTGTSGTDTQYF.

V is TRBV9 and J is TRBJ2-3; 12 bases line up with TRBD2. The CDR3 runs 16 residues. After removal of 4 bases from V and 3 bases from J, the junction contained 6 bases not matched to a gene. Germline lookup yields CDR1 SGDLS and CDR2 YYNGEE. CDR3 protein: CASSIEGLAGTDTQYF. For the CDR3, the DNA is TGTGCCAGCAGCATAGAGGGACTAGCGGGTACAGATACGCAGTATTTT.

A word on this clone: Within the sample, other DNA sequences also encode this same CDR3. The chain couples TRBV20-1 to TRBJ2-7; no clear D gene. The V end was cut by 5 bases, the J end by 7 bases, with 12 bases between. The CDR3 length is 11 residues. In germline, CDR1 is DFQATT, CDR2 SNEGSKA (reference sequence). For the CDR3, the DNA is TGCAGTGCTTCTTTGGCCAAGGAGCAGTACTTC. It is translated as CSASLAKEQYF.

This clone was counted a single time. The genes are TRBV28 and TRBJ2-7; 12 bases map to TRBD2. CDR3 length equals 16 residues. The junction had 7 bases not matched to a gene; V was cut back by 5 bases and J by 2 bases. CDR1 is MDHEN, CDR2 SYDVKM, per germline. The CDR3 here is CASSPLGLAGTYEQYF. CDR3 DNA sequence: TGTGCCAGCAGTCCCCTCGGACTAGCGGGGACCTACGAGCAGTACTTC.

The genes are TRBV10-3 and TRBJ2-7; weak D call: TRBD1 (5 bases). The CDR3 length is 13 residues. The ends were cut back, 3 bases at V and 6 bases at J, with 12 bases in the middle. The germline V gene encodes CDR1 ENHRY and CDR2 SYGVKD. Here the CDR3 reads CAISDPTRVEQYF. The CDR3 bases are TGTGCCATCAGTGACCCCACCAGGGTCGAGCAGTACTTC.

The gene calls are TRBV27 and TRBJ1-4, with TRBD1 identical over 7 bases. CDR1 is MNHEY, CDR2 SMNVEV, per germline (reference sequence). The CDR3 covers 14 residues. With 5 bases clipped from V and 13 bases from J, the junction kept 13 bases outside the gene matches. Here the CDR3 DNA reads TGTGCCAGCAGTAATACAGGGGTCGGAGTTGGACTGTTTTTT. Amino acid sequence: CASSNTGVGVGLFF.

This rearrangement joins TRBV7-2 to TRBJ1-5; TRBD1 matches 9 bases. Germline trimming cut 4 bases from V and 4 bases from J; bases unmatched to any gene: 5. The length of the CDR3 is 15 residues. The V gene's germline CDR1 is SGHTA and CDR2 FQGNSA. In DNA form, the CDR3 reads TGTGCCAGCAGCTCCCGACAGGGGGGTAATCAGCCCCAGCATTTT. Translation: CASSSRQGGNQPQHF.

The chain uses TRBV2 and TRBJ2-5, with 7 positions matching TRBD2. Trimming took 4 bases from V and 5 from J; bases not matched to a gene: 13. CDR3 length equals 16 residues. The germline V gene encodes CDR1 SNHLY and CDR2 FYNNEI. The CDR3 nucleotides are TGTGCCAGCAGTGGCCCCACCAGGGTGCGGGGGGAGACCCAGTACTTC. It yields the protein CASSGPTRVRGETQYF.

The chain carries TRBV11-2 and TRBJ2-1, with 11 nucleotides matching TRBD2. The CDR3 spans 17 residues. Looked up from germline, CDR1 is SGHAT and CDR2 is FQNNGV. V was pared by 3 bases and J by 5 bases, with 9 bases of the junction left unmatched. CDR3: CASSFATGTSGNNEQFF. CDR3 coding DNA: TGTGCCAGCAGCTTCGCGACCGGGACTAGCGGAAACAATGAGCAGTTCTTC.

This clone was recorded a few times. This chain connects TRBV19 to TRBJ1-5; no definite D call. Germline values: CDR1 LNHDA, CDR2 SQIVND (reference sequence). This CDR3 is built from 14 residues. V was cut by 5 bases and J by 7 bases, with 15 bases left in between. The CDR3: CASSPLSAWQPQHF. The CDR3, as DNA: TGTGCCAGTAGTCCTCTGAGTGCTTGGCAGCCCCAGCATTTT.

This clone was seen only once. This chain links TRBV9 with TRBJ1-6; the D gene is possibly TRBD1 (6 bases). V gave up 0 bases and J gave up 11 bases, with 9 bases separating them. Germline CDR1 is SGDLS and CDR2 is YYNGEE. The CDR3 has 13 residues. The CDR3 bases are TGTGCCAGCAGCGTAGGAGGGGGGGCACCCCTCCACTTT. Its translation is CASSVGGGAPLHF.

The V call is TRBV5-1, the J call TRBJ2-1; the D gene is possibly TRBD1 (7 bases). The CDR3 sequence is 16 residues long. Germline loops: CDR1 SGHRS, CDR2 YFSETQ. Trimming took 0 bases from V and 8 from J, leaving 18 bases between them. The CDR3 loop is CASSLVWIQGGDEQFF. The CDR3 bases are TGCGCCAGCAGCTTGGTTTGGATCCAGGGGGGCGATGAGCAGTTCTTC.

This sequence joins TRBV7-9 and TRBJ2-5; TRBD1 agrees at 9 bases. V shed 5 bases and J 2 bases; nucleotides not matched to a gene: 12. CDR3 length: 17 residues. In germline, CDR1 is SEHNR, CDR2 FQNEAQ (reference sequence). The CDR3, as DNA: TGTGCCAGCAGCGCCCCGGACAGGGGAAGGGGGCAAGAGACCCAGTACTTC. It yields the protein CASSAPDRGRGQETQYF.

The chain combines TRBV28 with TRBJ1-5; D not certain. Trimming removed 7 bases from V and 9 bases from J, with 10 bases in between. The CDR3 contains 11 residues. In germline, CDR1 is MDHEN, CDR2 SYDVKM. The DNA for the CDR3 is TGTGCCAGCAATGCCGGTCCGCCCCAGCATTTT. It translates to CASNAGPPQHF.

The chain employs TRBV19 and TRBJ2-1, with D uncertain. The ends were cut back, 1 base at V and 10 bases at J, with 5 bases in the middle. Germline values: CDR1 LNHDA, CDR2 SQIVND (reference sequence). The CDR3 runs 11 residues. CDR3 region: CASSIAREQFF. DNA for the CDR3: TGTGCCAGTAGTATAGCCCGGGAGCAGTTCTTC.